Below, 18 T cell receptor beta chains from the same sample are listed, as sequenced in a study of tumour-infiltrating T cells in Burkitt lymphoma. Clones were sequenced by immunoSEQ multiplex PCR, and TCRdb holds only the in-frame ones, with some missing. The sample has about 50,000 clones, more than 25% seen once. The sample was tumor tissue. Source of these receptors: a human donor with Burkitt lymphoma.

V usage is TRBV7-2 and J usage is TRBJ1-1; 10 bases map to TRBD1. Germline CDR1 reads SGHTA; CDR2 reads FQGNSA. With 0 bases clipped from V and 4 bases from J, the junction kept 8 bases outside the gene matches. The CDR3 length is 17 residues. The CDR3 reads CASSLAGQGVGGTEAFF. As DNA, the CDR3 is TGTGCCAGCAGCTTAGCAGGACAGGGGGTAGGGGGCACTGAAGCTTTCTTT.

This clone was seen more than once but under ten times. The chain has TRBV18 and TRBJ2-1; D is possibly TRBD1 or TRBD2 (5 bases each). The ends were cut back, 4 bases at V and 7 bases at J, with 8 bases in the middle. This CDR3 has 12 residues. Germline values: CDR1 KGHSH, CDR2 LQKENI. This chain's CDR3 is CASSRWGNEQFF. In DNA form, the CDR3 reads TGTGCCAGCTCACGCTGGGGGAATGAGCAGTTCTTC.

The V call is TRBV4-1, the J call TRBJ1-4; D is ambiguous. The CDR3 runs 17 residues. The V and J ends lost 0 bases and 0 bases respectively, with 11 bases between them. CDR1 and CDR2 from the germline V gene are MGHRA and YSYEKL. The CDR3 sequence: CASSQDRTHATNEKLFF. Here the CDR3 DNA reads TGCGCCAGCAGCCAAGATCGCACACATGCAACTAATGAAAAACTGTTTTTT.

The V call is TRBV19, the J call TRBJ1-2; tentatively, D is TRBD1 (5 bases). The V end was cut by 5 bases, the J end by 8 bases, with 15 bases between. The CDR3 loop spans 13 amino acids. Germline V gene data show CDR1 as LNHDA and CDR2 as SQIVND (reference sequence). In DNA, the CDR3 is TGTGCCAGTAGTCAACCCCAGGGAGGCGGCTACACCTTC. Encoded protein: CASSQPQGGGYTF. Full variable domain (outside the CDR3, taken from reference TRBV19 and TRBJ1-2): DGGITQSPKYLFRKEGQNVTLSCEQNLNHDAMYWYRQDPGQGLRLIYYSQIVNDFQKGDIAEGYSVSREKKESFPLTVTSAQKNPTAFYLCASSQPQGGGYTFGSGTRLTVV.

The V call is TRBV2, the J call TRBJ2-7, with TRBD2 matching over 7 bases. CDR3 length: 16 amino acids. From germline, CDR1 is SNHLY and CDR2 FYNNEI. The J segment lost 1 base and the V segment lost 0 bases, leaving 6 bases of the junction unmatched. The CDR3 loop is CASSEARGRVSYEQYF. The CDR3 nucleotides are TGTGCCAGCAGTGAAGCCCGGGGGAGGGTTTCCTACGAGCAGTACTTC.

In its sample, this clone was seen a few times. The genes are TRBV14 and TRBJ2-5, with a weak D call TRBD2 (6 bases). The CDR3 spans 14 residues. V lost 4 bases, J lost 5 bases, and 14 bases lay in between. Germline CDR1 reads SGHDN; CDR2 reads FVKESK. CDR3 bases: TGTGCCAGCAGCCCCAAGGAGGGGAGGGAGACCCAGTACTTC. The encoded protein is CASSPKEGRETQYF.

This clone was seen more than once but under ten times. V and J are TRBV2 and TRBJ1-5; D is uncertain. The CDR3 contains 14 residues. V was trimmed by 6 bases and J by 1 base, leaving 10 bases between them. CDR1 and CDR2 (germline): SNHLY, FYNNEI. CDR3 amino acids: CASSTSTSNQPQHF. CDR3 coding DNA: TGTGCCAGCAGCACCTCAACGAGCAATCAGCCCCAGCATTTT.

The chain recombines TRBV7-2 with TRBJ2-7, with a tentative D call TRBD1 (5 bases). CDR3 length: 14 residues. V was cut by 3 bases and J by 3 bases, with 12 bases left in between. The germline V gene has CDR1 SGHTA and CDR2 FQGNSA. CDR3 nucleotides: TGTGCCAGCAGCTTTGACAGAAACCTCTACGAGCAGTACTTC. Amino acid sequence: CASSFDRNLYEQYF.

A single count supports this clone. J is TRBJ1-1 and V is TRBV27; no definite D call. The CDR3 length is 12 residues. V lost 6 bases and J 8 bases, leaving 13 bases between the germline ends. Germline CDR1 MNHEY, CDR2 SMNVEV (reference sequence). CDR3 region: CASRTGVSEAFF. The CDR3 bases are TGTGCCAGCAGGACCGGGGTTTCAGAAGCTTTCTTT.

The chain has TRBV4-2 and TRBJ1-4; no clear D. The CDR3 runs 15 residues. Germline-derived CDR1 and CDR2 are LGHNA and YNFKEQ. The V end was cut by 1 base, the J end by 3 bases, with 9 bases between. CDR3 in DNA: TGTGCCAGCAGCCAAGTAGGCGGTGCTAATGAAAAACTGTTTTTT. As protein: CASSQVGGANEKLFF.

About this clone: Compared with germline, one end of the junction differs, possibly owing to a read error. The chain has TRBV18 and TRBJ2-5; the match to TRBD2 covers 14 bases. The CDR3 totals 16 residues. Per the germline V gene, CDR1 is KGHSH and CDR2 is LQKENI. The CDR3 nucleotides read TGTGCCAGCTCACCATCAGGACTAGCGGGGGGTATGTCACAAAACTTC. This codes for CASSPSGLAGGMSQNF.

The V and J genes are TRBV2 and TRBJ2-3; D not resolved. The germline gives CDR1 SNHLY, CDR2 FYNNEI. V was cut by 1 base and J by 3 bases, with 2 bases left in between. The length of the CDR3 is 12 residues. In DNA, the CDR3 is TGTGCCAGCAGTGAAGGAACAGATACGCAGTATTTT. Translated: CASSEGTDTQYF.

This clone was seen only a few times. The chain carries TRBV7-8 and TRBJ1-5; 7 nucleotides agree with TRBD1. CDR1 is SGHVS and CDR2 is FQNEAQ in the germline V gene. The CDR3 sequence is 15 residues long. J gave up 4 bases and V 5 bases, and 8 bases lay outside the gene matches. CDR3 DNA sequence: TGTGCCAGCAGCCGTGACAGGGCCAGAAATCAGCCCCAGCATTTT. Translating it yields CASSRDRARNQPQHF.

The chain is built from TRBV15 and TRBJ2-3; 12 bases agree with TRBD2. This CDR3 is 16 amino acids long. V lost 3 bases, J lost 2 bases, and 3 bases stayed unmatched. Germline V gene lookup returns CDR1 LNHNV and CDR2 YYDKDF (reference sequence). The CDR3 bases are TGTGCCACCAGCAGTGGACTAGCGGGGAACACAGATACGCAGTATTTT. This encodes CATSSGLAGNTDTQYF.

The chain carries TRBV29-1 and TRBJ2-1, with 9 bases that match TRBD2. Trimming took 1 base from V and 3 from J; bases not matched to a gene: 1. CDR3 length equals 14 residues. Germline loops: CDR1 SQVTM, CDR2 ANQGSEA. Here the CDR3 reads CSVEVLAGYNEQFF. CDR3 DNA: TGCAGCGTTGAAGTACTAGCGGGCTACAATGAGCAGTTCTTC.

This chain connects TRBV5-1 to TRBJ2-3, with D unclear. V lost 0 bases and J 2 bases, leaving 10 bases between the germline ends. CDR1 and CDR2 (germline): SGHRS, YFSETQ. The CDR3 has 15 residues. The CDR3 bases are TGCGCCAGCAGCTTGGACGGTAGCCCCACAGATACGCAGTATTTT. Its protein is CASSLDGSPTDTQYF.

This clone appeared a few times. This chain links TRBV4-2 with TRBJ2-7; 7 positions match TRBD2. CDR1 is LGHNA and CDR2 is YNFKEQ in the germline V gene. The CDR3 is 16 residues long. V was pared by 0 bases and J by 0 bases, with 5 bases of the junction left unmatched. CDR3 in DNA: TGTGCCAGCAGCCAAGACTGGCGGGGGTCCTCCTACGAGCAGTACTTC. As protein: CASSQDWRGSSYEQYF.

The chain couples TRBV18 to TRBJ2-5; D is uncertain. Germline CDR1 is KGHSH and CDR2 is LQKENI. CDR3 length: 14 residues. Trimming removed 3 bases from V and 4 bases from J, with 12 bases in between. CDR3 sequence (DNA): TGTGCCAGCTCACCTACGGCCGAAAGAGAGACCCAGTACTTC. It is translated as CASSPTAERETQYF.